These 2 T cell receptor beta chains share one sample of origin, sequenced in a study of post-analysis software for immune sequencing data. Whole-study results and caveats: About five TRBV segments were more frequent in patients than controls; TRBV5-6, TRBV5-1 and TRBV20-1 belonged to this group.

Each TCR beta cDNA library carried unique molecular identifiers. TCRdb reanalysed the PCR reads using MiXCR and keeps one entry per CDR3 protein. The data hold some 700,000 distinct CDR3 sequences, with about 60% observed a single time. Antigens for these TCRs are unknown. Sequencing input: blood. These receptor sequences come from a girl aged 2 to 9 with multiple sclerosis.

This clonotype was observed once. This chain links TRBV12-3 or TRBV12-4 with TRBJ2-5; possible D gene TRBD1, 5 bases. The better agreement between TRBJ2-7 and the DNA end casts doubt on the J call. This CDR3 region has 13 residues. CDR3 amino acids: CASSLDGHYEQYF. The CDR3 DNA reads TGTGCCAGCAGTTTAGACGGACACTACGAGCAGTACTTC.

The chain employs TRBV7-8 and TRBJ2-1; D might be TRBD1 (6 bases). Germline loops: CDR1 SGHVS, CDR2 FQNEAQ. Trimming removed 1 base at V and 8 bases at J, with 15 bases between. The CDR3 sequence is 15 residues long. The CDR3 region is CASSLEDRQRDEQFF. In DNA, the CDR3 is TGTGCCAGCAGCTTAGAAGACAGGCAGAGGGATGAGCAGTTCTTC. The whole variable domain, remainder taken from reference TRBV7-8 and TRBJ2-1, is GAGVSQSPRYKVAKRGQDVALRCDPISGHVSLFWYQQALGQGPEFLTYFQNEAQLDKSGLPSDRFFAERPEGSVSTLKIQRTQQEDSAVYLCASSLEDRQRDEQFFGPGTRLTVL.